Each of the 5 T cell receptor beta chains below was sequenced from the same sample in a study of Graves' ophthalmopathy and Graves' hyperthyroidism. The study amplified TCR beta CDR3 regions using RNA transcripts. An opening RT-PCR round employed HTBI primers and preceded a second-round multiplex PCR. TCRdb processed the multiplex PCR reads anew with MiXCR; each CDR3 protein has one entry. The sample carries under 400,000 distinct CDR3 sequences, roughly a sixth recorded once. Sequencing was performed on peripheral blood. Every receptor here comes from an adult man with Graves' ophthalmopathy.

This clonotype was recorded many times. The V and J genes are TRBV24-1 and TRBJ1-1, with 9 nucleotides matching TRBD1. The germline V gene has CDR1 KGHDR and CDR2 SFDVKD. With 6 bases clipped from V and 4 bases from J, the junction kept 5 bases outside the gene matches. CDR3 length equals 14 residues. The CDR3 loop reads CATSTGTGSTEAFF. The CDR3 coding sequence is TGTGCCACCAGTACGGGGACAGGGAGCACTGAAGCTTTCTTT.

This clonotype has at least ten counts. This chain joins TRBV3-1 and TRBJ1-2; TRBD1 is a possible D gene (6 bases). In germline, CDR1 is LGHDT, CDR2 YNNKEL (reference sequence). Trimming removed 8 bases at V and 6 bases at J, with 19 bases between. This CDR3 is built from 14 residues. Written as DNA, the CDR3 is TGTGCCAGCGGCCCTGGACAGACTTCGAATGGCTACACCTTC. Protein product: CASGPGQTSNGYTF.

The chain employs TRBV6-2 or TRBV6-3 and TRBJ2-7; 11 bases line up with TRBD2. Germline lookup yields CDR1 MNHEY and CDR2 SVGEGT. V lost 5 bases and J lost 6; bases outside the gene matches: 9. This CDR3 contains 15 residues. CDR3 sequence: CASSQASGRKGEQYF. As DNA, the CDR3 is TGTGCCAGCAGTCAAGCTAGCGGGAGGAAAGGCGAGCAGTACTTC.

This clonotype was detected once. Its ends do not fully match the called genes, so a read error is possible. The chain links TRBV5-5 to TRBJ2-7; D is possibly TRBD1 or TRBD2 (5 bases each). In germline, CDR1 is SGHKS, CDR2 YYEKEE (reference sequence). CDR3 length: 15 amino acids. The DNA for the CDR3 is TGTGCCAGCAGCTTAGGACTGGGGGAGTCCTACGAGCAGTCCTTC. It encodes CASSLGLGESYEQSF.

Ten or more counts support this clonotype. This clone may be a read error of a much larger clone one base away. This chain connects TRBV6-2 or TRBV6-3 to TRBJ1-2, with D possibly matching TRBD1 (6 bases). Germline CDR1 and CDR2: MNHEY and SVGEGT. This CDR3 has 16 residues. CDR3 amino acids: CAGSYRTAGYIYGYTF. The CDR3 DNA sequence: TGTGCCGGCAGTTACCGGACAGCCGGATATATCTATGGCTACACCTTC.